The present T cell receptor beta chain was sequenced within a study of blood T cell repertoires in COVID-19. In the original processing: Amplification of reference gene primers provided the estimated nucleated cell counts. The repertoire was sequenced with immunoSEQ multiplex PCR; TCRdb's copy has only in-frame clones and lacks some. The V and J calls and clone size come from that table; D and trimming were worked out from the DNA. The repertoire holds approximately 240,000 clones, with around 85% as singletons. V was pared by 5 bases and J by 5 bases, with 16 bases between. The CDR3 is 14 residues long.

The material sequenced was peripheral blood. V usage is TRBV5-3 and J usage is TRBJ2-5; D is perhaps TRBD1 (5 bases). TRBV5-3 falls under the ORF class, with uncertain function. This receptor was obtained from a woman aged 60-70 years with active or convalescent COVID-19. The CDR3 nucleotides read TGTGCCAGAAGGAATGGGGCGGCTTCGGAGACCCAGTACTTC. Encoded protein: CARRNGAASETQYF.